The clone carrying this TCR beta chain was seen a handful of times. Its target is unknown. Primers for the PCR totalled 60 Vbeta and 13 Jbeta. In the authors' methods: The authors later counted 75 million to 90 million unique TCR beta chains, approximately 10 million of them shared. Measured with immunoSEQ multiplex PCR; TCRdb has only the in-frame clones, and not every one. The V and J calls and clone size are taken from that table; D and trimming were inferred from the DNA. The sample has roughly 170,000 clones, about 68% seen once. The sample is drawn from a study of cytomegalovirus exposure and HLA in healthy donors. The study's findings and limits: Presence/absence analyses assumed roughly uniform sequencing depth across donors, which may not hold.

J lost 14 bases, V lost 6 bases, and 23 bases had no gene match. The germline gives CDR1 SNHLY, CDR2 FYNNEI. The CDR3 is 18 residues long. Specimen: PBMCs. The rearrangement joins TRBV2 to TRBJ2-1, with TRBD2 matching 12 bases. This sequence originates from a female donor in good health and CMV-seronegative. The DNA of the CDR3 is TGTGCCAGCAGGCGGGACAGGGGTATGACTAGCGGGAGTAGGGCGGAGTTCTTC. Translated, it gives CASRRDRGMTSGSRAEFF. Full variable domain (remainder filled in from reference TRBV2 and TRBJ2-1): EPEVTQTPSHQVTQMGQEVILRCVPISNHLYFYWYRQILGQKVEFLVSFYNNEISEKSEIFDDQFSVERPDGSNFTLKIRSTKLEDSAMYFCASRRDRGMTSGSRAEFFGPGTRLTVL.